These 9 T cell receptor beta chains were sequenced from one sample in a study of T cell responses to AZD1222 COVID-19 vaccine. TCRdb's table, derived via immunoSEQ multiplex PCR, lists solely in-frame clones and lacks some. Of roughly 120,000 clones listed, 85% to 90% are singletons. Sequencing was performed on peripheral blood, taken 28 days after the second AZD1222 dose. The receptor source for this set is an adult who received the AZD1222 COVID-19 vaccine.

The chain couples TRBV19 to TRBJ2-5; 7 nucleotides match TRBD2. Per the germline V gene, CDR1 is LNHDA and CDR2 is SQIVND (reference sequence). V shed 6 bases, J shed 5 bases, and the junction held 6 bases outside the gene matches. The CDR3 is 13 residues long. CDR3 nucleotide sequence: TGTGCCAGTAGCCGGGGGGTTAAGGAGACCCAGTACTTC. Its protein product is CASSRGVKETQYF.

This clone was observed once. CDR3 coding DNA: TGTGCCAGCAGCCAGATTCACCGGGGGACGTACGAGCAGTACTTC. This translates into CASSQIHRGTYEQYF. The chain carries TRBV3-1 (or the pseudogene TRBV3-2) and TRBJ2-7; possibly TRBD2 for D (6 bases). The V end was cut by 3 bases, the J end by 4 bases, with 16 bases between. CDR3 length: 15 residues. The germline CDR1 and CDR2 sequences are LGHDT and YNNKEL (reference sequence).

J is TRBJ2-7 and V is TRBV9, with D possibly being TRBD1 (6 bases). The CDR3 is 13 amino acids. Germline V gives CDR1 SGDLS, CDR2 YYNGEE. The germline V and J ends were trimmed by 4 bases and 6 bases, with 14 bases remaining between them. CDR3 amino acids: CASSPMGAGEQYF. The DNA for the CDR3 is TGTGCCAGCAGCCCCATGGGGGCGGGCGAGCAGTACTTC.

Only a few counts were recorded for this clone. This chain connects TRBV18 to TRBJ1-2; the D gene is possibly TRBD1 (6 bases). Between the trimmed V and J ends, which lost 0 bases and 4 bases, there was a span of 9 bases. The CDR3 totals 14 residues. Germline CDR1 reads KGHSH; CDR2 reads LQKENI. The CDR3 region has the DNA TGTGCCAGCTCACCACCGACAGGCTCCTATGGCTACACCTTC. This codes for CASSPPTGSYGYTF.

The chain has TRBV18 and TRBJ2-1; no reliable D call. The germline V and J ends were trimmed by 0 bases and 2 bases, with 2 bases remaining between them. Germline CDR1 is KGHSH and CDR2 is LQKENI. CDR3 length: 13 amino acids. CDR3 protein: CASSPPTYNEQFF. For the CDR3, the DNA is TGTGCCAGCTCACCACCCACCTACAATGAGCAGTTCTTC.

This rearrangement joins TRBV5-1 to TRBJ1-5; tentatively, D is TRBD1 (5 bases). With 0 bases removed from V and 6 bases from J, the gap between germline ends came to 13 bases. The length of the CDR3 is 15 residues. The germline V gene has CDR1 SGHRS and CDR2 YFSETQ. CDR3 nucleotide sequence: TGCGCCAGCAGCTTGGAAGGGCAGGGAGGTCAGCCCCAGCATTTT. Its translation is CASSLEGQGGQPQHF.

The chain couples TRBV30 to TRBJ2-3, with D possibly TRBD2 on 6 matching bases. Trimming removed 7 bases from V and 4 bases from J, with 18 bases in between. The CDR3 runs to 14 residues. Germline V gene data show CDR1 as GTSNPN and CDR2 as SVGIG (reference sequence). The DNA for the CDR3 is TGTGCCTATAGCCCGGGGGTTGGGGCAGATACGCAGTATTTT. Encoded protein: CAYSPGVGADTQYF. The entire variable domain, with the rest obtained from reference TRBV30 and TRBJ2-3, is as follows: SQTIHQWPATLVQPVGSPLSLECTVEGTSNPNLYWYRQAAGRGLQLLFYSVGIGQISSEVPQNLSASRPQDRQFILSSKKLLLSDSGFYLCAYSPGVGADTQYFGPGTRLTVL.

DNA of the CDR3: TGTGCCAGCAGCCAAGAGGTCAGTGTGGGGGGCCGAACTGAAGCTTTCTTT. Translation: CASSQEVSVGGRTEAFF. The genes are TRBV4-2 and TRBJ1-1; TRBD1 is a possible D gene (6 bases). CDR1 LGHNA and CDR2 YNFKEQ come from the germline V gene. This CDR3 region has 17 residues. V shed 0 bases and J shed 5 bases, with 19 bases lying between them.

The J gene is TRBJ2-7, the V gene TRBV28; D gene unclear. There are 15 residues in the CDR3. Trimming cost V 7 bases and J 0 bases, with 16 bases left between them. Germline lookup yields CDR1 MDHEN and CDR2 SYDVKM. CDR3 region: CASNLGGDSSYEQYF. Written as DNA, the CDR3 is TGTGCCAGCAACCTCGGCGGCGATAGCTCCTACGAGCAGTACTTC.